These 23 T cell receptor beta chains came from one sample sequenced in a study of cytomegalovirus exposure and HLA in healthy donors. The PCR had 60 Vbeta and 13 Jbeta primers. Repertoires were generated with immunoSEQ multiplex PCR, while TCRdb's copy carries only in-frame clones and drops some. The data contain some 150,000 clones, 70% to 80% of them singletons. The material sequenced was PBMCs. The receptors were gathered from a man aged 60 to 75 in good health and CMV-seronegative.

This sequence joins TRBV5-6 and TRBJ2-5; the match to TRBD2 covers 7 bases. The CDR3 runs to 15 residues. Per germline, CDR1 SGHDT and CDR2 YYEEEE. The J segment lost 8 bases and the V segment lost 0 bases, leaving 10 bases of the junction unmatched. CDR3 residues: CASSLGTRISGTQYF. For the CDR3, the DNA is TGTGCCAGCAGCTTGGGGACTAGGATTAGTGGAACCCAGTACTTC.

This chain links TRBV9 with TRBJ2-4, with TRBD2 as a possible D gene (5 bases). The V and J ends lost 4 bases and 8 bases respectively, with 16 bases between them. CDR3 length equals 14 residues. CDR1 is SGDLS and CDR2 is YYNGEE in the germline V gene. The CDR3 nucleotides read TGTGCCAGCAGCCTACGAGGGTCCCGGGACATTCAGTACTTC. It encodes CASSLRGSRDIQYF.

This chain joins TRBV29-1 and TRBJ2-3; D is possibly TRBD2 (5 bases). The germline V and J ends were trimmed by 1 base and 5 bases, with 16 bases remaining between them. Germline CDR1 reads SQVTM; CDR2 reads ANQGSEA. The CDR3 is 15 amino acids. The CDR3 sequence is CSVEGTGLEVDTQYF. The DNA for the CDR3 is TGCAGCGTTGAAGGGACTGGCTTGGAGGTAGATACGCAGTATTTT.

This clone appeared a few times. V gene TRBV12-5 combines with J gene TRBJ2-2; D uncertain. The CDR3 runs to 14 residues. V lost 6 bases and J 4 bases, leaving 12 bases between the germline ends. Per the germline V gene, CDR1 is LGHNT and CDR2 is FRNRAP. The CDR3 DNA is TGTGCTAGTGGAACAACCGGGTTCACCGGGGAGCTGTTTTTT. Amino acids: CASGTTGFTGELFF.

The chain couples TRBV19 to TRBJ2-1, with 9 bases that match TRBD2. From germline, CDR1 is LNHDA and CDR2 SQIVND (reference sequence). The V gene end was trimmed by 5 bases and the J gene end by 0 bases; junction bases not matched to a gene: 8. The CDR3 has 17 amino acids. The DNA of the CDR3 is TGTGCCAGTAGTCGGATTAGCGGGAGATCCTCCTACAATGAGCAGTTCTTC. It translates to CASSRISGRSSYNEQFF.

CDR3 DNA: TGTGCCAGCAGTAACGGACTAGCGGGGGTACCCACAGATACGCAGTATTTT. Amino acid sequence: CASSNGLAGVPTDTQYF. This chain connects TRBV2 to TRBJ2-3, with 13 nucleotides matching TRBD2. V lost 5 bases to trimming and J lost 2 bases; unmatched junction nucleotides: 7. CDR3 length equals 17 residues. Germline V gene sequence: CDR1 SNHLY, CDR2 FYNNEI. Looking up the rest from reference TRBV2 and TRBJ2-3 gives the full variable domain: EPEVTQTPSHQVTQMGQEVILRCVPISNHLYFYWYRQILGQKVEFLVSFYNNEISEKSEIFDDQFSVERPDGSNFTLKIRSTKLEDSAMYFCASSNGLAGVPTDTQYFGPGTRLTVL.

This clone is a singleton in its sample. This chain uses TRBV5-1 with TRBJ2-3, with 11 bases identical to TRBD2. The CDR3 sequence is 17 residues long. V lost 4 bases to trimming and J lost 4 bases; unmatched junction nucleotides: 11. CDR1 and CDR2 (germline): SGHRS, YFSETQ. This CDR3 is CASSAFTISGRADTQYF. In DNA, the CDR3 is TGCGCCAGCAGCGCCTTTACAATTAGCGGGAGGGCAGATACGCAGTATTTT.

V usage is TRBV9 and J usage is TRBJ1-4, with a tentative D call TRBD1 (5 bases). Germline values: CDR1 SGDLS, CDR2 YYNGEE. V dropped 0 bases and J dropped 5 bases, with 8 bases sitting between them. CDR3 length equals 14 residues. This CDR3 reads CASSVGGWNEKLFF. DNA of the CDR3: TGTGCCAGCAGCGTAGGGGGCTGGAATGAAAAACTGTTTTTT.

The chain employs TRBV5-4 and TRBJ2-7, with TRBD2 identical over 7 bases. J gave up 2 bases and V 0 bases, and 5 bases lay outside the gene matches. CDR3 length: 15 amino acids. The V gene's germline CDR1 is SGHNT and CDR2 YYREEE (reference sequence). CDR3 sequence: CASSLVAGVTYEQYF. The CDR3 coding sequence is TGTGCCAGCAGCTTGGTCGCGGGGGTGACCTACGAGCAGTACTTC.

Notes on this clone: Other DNA sequences in the same sample also yield this CDR3. The chain employs TRBV30 and TRBJ1-1; 9 nucleotides match TRBD1. With 0 bases clipped from V and 4 bases from J, the junction kept 3 bases outside the gene matches. This CDR3 region has 14 residues. Looked up from germline, CDR1 is GTSNPN and CDR2 is SVGIG (reference sequence). The CDR3 protein is CAWSVGQGTTEAFF. CDR3 in DNA: TGTGCCTGGAGTGTGGGACAGGGCACCACTGAAGCTTTCTTT.

As to this clone: The sample holds other DNA sequences that translate to the same CDR3. The rearrangement links TRBV19 to TRBJ2-5; weak D call: TRBD1 (6 bases). This CDR3 has 12 residues. V gave up 6 bases and J gave up 5 bases, with 10 bases separating them. The germline gives CDR1 LNHDA, CDR2 SQIVND (reference sequence). This CDR3 reads CASSQTGETQYF. The DNA of the CDR3 is TGTGCCAGTAGCCAAACAGGGGAGACCCAGTACTTC.

The V and J genes are TRBV7-3 and TRBJ2-5; D not certain. The CDR3 has 12 residues. Germline-derived CDR1 and CDR2 are SGHTA and FQGTGA. The V and J ends lost 5 bases and 0 bases respectively, with 4 bases between them. For the CDR3, the DNA is TGTGCCAGCAGCCAGGACCAAGAGACCCAGTACTTC. Its translation is CASSQDQETQYF.

This clone appeared once. The V and J genes are TRBV29-1 and TRBJ2-1, with D possibly matching TRBD2 (6 bases). Germline V lookup: CDR1 SQVTM, CDR2 ANQGSEA. V gave up 7 bases and J gave up 2 bases, with 21 bases separating them. CDR3 size: 16 residues. CDR3 sequence (DNA): TGCAGCGCTATGACACCCGGGAGTGGGCCCTACAATGAGCAGTTCTTC. This sequence encodes CSAMTPGSGPYNEQFF.

A few counts support this clone. The chain links TRBV6-1 to TRBJ2-3; 8 bases are a match to TRBD1. Germline CDR1 and CDR2: MNHNS and SASEGT. This CDR3 comprises 14 residues. J was trimmed by 6 bases and V by 5 bases; bases with no gene match: 7. The DNA of the CDR3 is TGTGCCAGCAGTCCCCAGGGGGCTGTTGATACGCAGTATTTT. As protein: CASSPQGAVDTQYF.

In its sample, this clone was seen a few times. The V call is TRBV7-8, the J call TRBJ2-1, with TRBD2 identical over 10 bases. The CDR3 is made up of 15 amino acids. The germline gives CDR1 SGHVS, CDR2 FQNEAQ. The trim removed 4 bases at V and 8 bases at J, leaving 8 bases unmatched. Here the CDR3 reads CASSWSGRAVDEQFF. In nucleotides, the CDR3 is TGTGCCAGCAGCTGGAGCGGGAGGGCGGTTGATGAGCAGTTCTTC.

V usage is TRBV19 and J usage is TRBJ2-1; 12 bases agree with TRBD1. The CDR3 length is 16 residues. V lost 2 bases and J lost 7; bases outside the gene matches: 6. CDR1 LNHDA and CDR2 SQIVND come from the germline V gene (reference sequence). The CDR3 region is CASSILGTGGRNEQFF. DNA for the CDR3: TGTGCCAGTAGTATACTAGGGACAGGGGGCAGGAATGAGCAGTTCTTC.

V is TRBV5-1 and J is TRBJ2-5; D might be TRBD2 (7 bases). This CDR3 comprises 12 residues. The germline V gene encodes CDR1 SGHRS and CDR2 YFSETQ. Trimming stripped 3 bases from V and 11 bases from J, with 14 bases between. The chain's CDR3 is CASSWQGREQYF. The CDR3 DNA reads as TGCGCCAGCAGCTGGCAGGGGCGGGAGCAGTACTTC.

This clone appeared a few times. The gene calls are TRBV7-2 and TRBJ1-2, with 12 bases that match TRBD1. V was pared by 4 bases and J by 2 bases, with 5 bases of the junction left unmatched. This CDR3 is 16 amino acids long. Germline values: CDR1 SGHTA, CDR2 FQGNSA. Here the CDR3 DNA reads TGTGCCAGCAGCTCCGGGGACAGGGGGCACAACTATGGCTACACCTTC. It specifies CASSSGDRGHNYGYTF.

Only one count was recorded for this clone. J is TRBJ2-2 and V is TRBV19; D possibly corresponds to TRBD2 (5 bases). V was clipped by 3 bases and J by 0 bases, with 11 bases between them. The CDR3 has 16 amino acids. Germline lookup yields CDR1 LNHDA and CDR2 SQIVND (reference sequence). DNA of the CDR3: TGTGCCAGTAGTATTACGGGGTTCGCGAACACCGGGGAGCTGTTTTTT. Encoded protein: CASSITGFANTGELFF.

This clone was picked up a small number of times. The genes are TRBV14 and TRBJ2-7; D gene unclear. Per the germline V gene, CDR1 is SGHDN and CDR2 is FVKESK. CDR3 length: 11 residues. Trimming took off 3 bases at V and 3 bases at J, with 3 bases between the two ends. The CDR3 region is CASSHYYEQYF. The CDR3 region has the DNA TGTGCCAGCAGCCACTACTACGAGCAGTACTTC.

This clone was detected a few times. Different DNA sequences within this sample yield the same CDR3. The J gene is TRBJ2-1, the V gene TRBV5-4, with D maybe TRBD2 (5 bases). V was cut by 5 bases and J by 3 bases, with 9 bases left in between. The CDR3 spans 13 residues. In germline, CDR1 is SGHNT, CDR2 YYREEE (reference sequence). CDR3 sequence reads: CASSLDYYNEQFF. The CDR3 nucleotides are TGTGCCAGCAGTCTCGACTACTACAATGAGCAGTTCTTC. Full variable domain (outside the CDR3, taken from reference TRBV5-4 and TRBJ2-1): ETGVTQSPTHLIKTRGQQVTLRCSSQSGHNTVSWYQQALGQGPQFIFQYYREEENGRGNFPPRFSGLQFPNYSSELNVNALELDDSALYLCASSLDYYNEQFFGPGTRLTVL.

This chain joins TRBV5-4 and TRBJ1-4; 7 bases are shared with TRBD1. The V segment lost 4 bases and the J segment 8 bases; nucleotides outside the gene matches: 17. Germline CDR1 is SGHNT and CDR2 is YYREEE (reference sequence). The CDR3 is 17 amino acids. CDR3 coding DNA: TGTGCCAGCAGCCGGCCGGGAAACAGGGGCTCGGGGGAAAAACTGTTTTTT. The encoded protein is CASSRPGNRGSGEKLFF.

This chain joins TRBV2 and TRBJ1-3, with no clear D. Per germline, CDR1 SNHLY and CDR2 FYNNEI. Trimming stripped 2 bases from V and 0 bases from J, with 8 bases between. The CDR3 contains 15 residues. The CDR3 coding sequence is TGTGCCAGCAGTGAAATGGGCAGCTCTGGAAACACCATATATTTT. Amino acids: CASSEMGSSGNTIYF.